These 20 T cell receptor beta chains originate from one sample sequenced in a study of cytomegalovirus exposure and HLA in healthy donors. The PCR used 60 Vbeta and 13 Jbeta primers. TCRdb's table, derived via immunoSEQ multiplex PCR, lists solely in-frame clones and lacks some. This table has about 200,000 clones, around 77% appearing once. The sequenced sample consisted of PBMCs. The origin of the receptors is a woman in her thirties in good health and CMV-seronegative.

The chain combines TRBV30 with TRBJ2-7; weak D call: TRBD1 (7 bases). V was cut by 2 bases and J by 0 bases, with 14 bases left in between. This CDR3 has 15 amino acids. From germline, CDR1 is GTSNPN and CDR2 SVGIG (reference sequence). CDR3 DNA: TGTGCCTGGAGTCATGCGGGACAGCTCTCCTACGAGCAGTACTTC. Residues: CAWSHAGQLSYEQYF.

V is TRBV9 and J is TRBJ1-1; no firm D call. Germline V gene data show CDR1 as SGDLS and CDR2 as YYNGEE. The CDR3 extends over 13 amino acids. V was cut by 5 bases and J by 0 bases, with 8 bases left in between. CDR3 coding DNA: TGTGCCAGCAGTAATTCGTTGAACACTGAAGCTTTCTTT. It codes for CASSNSLNTEAFF.

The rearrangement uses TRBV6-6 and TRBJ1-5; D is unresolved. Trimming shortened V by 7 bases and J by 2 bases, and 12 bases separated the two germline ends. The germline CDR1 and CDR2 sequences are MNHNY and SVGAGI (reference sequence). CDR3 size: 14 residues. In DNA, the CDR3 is TGTGCCAGCACCCGAACAGCCGGCAATCAGCCCCAGCATTTT. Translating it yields CASTRTAGNQPQHF.

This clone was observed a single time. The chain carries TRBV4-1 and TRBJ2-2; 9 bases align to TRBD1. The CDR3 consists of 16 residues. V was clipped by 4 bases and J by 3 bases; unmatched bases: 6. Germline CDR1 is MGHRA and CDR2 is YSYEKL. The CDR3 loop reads CASSLRQGGDTGELFF. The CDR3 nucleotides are TGCGCCAGCAGCCTCCGACAGGGGGGAGACACCGGGGAGCTGTTTTTT.

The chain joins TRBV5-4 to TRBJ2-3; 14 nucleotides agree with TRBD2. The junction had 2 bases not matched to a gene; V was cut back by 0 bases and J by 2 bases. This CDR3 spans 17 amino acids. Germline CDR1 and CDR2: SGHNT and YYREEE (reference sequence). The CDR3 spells CASSLGTSGGPTDTQYF. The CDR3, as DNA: TGTGCCAGCAGCTTGGGGACTAGCGGGGGGCCCACAGATACGCAGTATTTT.

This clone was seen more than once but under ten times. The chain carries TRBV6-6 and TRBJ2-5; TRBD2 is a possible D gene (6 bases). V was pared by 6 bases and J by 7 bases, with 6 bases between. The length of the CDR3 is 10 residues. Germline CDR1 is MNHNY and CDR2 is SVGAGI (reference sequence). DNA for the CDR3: TGTGCCAGCAGGGAGGGGACCCAGTACTTC. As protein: CASREGTQYF.

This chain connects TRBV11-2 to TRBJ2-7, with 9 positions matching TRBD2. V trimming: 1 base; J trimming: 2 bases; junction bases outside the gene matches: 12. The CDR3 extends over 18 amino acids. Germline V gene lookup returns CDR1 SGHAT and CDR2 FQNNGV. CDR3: CASSLAAASGGNTYEQYF. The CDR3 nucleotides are TGTGCCAGCAGCTTAGCAGCCGCCAGCGGGGGGAACACCTACGAGCAGTACTTC.

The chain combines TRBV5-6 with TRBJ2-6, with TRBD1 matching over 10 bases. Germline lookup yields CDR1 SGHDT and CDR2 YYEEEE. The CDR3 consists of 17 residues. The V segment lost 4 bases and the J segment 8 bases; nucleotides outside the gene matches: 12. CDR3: CASSPDSGTGETNVLTF. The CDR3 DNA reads TGTGCCAGCAGCCCCGATTCAGGGACAGGGGAGACCAACGTCCTGACTTTC.

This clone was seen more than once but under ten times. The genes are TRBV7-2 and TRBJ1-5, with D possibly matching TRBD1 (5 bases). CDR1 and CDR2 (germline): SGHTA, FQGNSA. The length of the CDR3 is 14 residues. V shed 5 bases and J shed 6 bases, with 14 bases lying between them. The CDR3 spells CASSPTGFIQPQHF. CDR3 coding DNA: TGTGCCAGCAGCCCTACAGGATTCATTCAGCCCCAGCATTTT.

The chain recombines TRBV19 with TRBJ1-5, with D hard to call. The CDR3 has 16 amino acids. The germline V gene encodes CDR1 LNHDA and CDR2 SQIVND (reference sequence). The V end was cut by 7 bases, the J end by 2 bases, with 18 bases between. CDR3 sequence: CASTRGHNLGNQPQHF. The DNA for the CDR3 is TGTGCCAGTACCCGAGGCCACAATCTGGGCAATCAGCCCCAGCATTTT.

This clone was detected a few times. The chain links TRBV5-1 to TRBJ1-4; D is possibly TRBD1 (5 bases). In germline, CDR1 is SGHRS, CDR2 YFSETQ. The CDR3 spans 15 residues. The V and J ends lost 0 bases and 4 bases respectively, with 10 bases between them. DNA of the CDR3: TGCGCCAGCAGCTTGGAGGGGCAGGGTAATGAAAAACTGTTTTTT. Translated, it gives CASSLEGQGNEKLFF.

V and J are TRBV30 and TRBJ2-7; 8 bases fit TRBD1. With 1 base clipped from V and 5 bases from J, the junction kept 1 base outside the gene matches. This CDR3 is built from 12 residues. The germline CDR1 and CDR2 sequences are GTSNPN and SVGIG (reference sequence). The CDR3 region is CAWSADRDEQYF. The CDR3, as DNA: TGTGCCTGGAGTGCGGACAGGGACGAGCAGTACTTC.

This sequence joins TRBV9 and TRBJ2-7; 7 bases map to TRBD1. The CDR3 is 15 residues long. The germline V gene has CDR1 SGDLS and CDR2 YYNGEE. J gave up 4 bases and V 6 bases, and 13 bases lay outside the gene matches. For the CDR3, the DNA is TGTGCCAGCAACGACCCTCGGACAGGTCAATACGAGCAGTACTTC. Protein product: CASNDPRTGQYEQYF.

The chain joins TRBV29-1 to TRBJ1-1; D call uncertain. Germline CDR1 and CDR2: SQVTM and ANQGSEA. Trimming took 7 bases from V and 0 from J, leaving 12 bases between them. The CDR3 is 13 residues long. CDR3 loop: CSAGGQMNTEAFF. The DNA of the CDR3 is TGCAGCGCCGGCGGCCAGATGAACACTGAAGCTTTCTTT.

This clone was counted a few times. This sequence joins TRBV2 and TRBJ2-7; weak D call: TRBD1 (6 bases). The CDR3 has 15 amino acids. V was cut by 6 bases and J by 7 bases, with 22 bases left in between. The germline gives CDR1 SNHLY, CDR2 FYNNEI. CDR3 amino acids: CASRENRETVYEQYF. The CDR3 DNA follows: TGTGCCAGCAGAGAAAACAGGGAAACGGTCTATGAGCAGTACTTC.

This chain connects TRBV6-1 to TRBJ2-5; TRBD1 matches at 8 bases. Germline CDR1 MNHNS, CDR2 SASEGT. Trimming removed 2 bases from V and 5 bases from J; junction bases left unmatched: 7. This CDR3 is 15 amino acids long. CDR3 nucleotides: TGTGCCAGCAGTGAAATCAGGGGGCTGGTCGAGACCCAGTACTTC. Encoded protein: CASSEIRGLVETQYF.

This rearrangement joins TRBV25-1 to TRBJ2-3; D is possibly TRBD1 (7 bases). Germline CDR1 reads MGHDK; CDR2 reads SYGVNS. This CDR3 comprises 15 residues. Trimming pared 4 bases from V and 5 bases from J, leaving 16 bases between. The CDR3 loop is CASSVDREVGDTQYF. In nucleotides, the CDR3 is TGTGCCAGCAGTGTAGACAGGGAGGTTGGAGATACGCAGTATTTT.

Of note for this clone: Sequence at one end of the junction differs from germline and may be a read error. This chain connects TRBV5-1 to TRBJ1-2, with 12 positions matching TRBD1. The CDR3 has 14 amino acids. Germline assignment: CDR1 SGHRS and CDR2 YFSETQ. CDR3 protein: CASSAGTGGFGYPF. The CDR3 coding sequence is TGCGCCAGCAGCGCGGGGACAGGGGGCTTTGGCTACCCCTTC. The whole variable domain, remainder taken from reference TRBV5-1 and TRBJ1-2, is KAGVTQTPRYLIKTRGQQVTLSCSPISGHRSVSWYQQTPGQGLQFLFEYFSETQRNKGNFPGRFSGRQFSNSRSEMNVSTLELGDSALYLCASSAGTGGFGYPFGSGTRLTVV.

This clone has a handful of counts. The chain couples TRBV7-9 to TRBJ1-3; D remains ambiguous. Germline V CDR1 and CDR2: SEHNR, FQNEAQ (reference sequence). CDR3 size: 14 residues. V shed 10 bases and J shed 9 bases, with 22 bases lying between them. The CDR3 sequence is CATESPRERSTIYF. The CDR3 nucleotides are TGTGCCACCGAGTCCCCTCGCGAAAGGAGCACCATATATTTT. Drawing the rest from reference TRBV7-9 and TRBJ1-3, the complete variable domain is DTGVSQNPRHKITKRGQNVTFRCDPISEHNRLYWYRQTLGQGPEFLTYFQNEAQLEKSRLLSDRFSAERPKGSFSTLEIQRTEQGDSAMYLCATESPRERSTIYFGEGSWLTVV.

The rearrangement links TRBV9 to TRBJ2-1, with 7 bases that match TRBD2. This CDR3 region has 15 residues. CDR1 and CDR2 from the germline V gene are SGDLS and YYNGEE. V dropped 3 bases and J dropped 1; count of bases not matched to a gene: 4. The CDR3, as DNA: TGTGCCAGCAGCGCCGGACTAGATTCCTACAATGAGCAGTTCTTC. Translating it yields CASSAGLDSYNEQFF.